This record concerns one T cell receptor (beta chain) sequence. The target of this receptor is not known. Base qualities were left out, and no much larger clone turns up one base away. The library was made by 5' RACE. TCRdb records Illumina HiSeq 2000 as the sequencer. A universal primer binding site was added through template switching, and the final cDNA carried a unique molecular identifier so that TCR cDNA molecules could be counted accurately. Specific primers in the conserved constant-segment region were used to synthesize first-strand cDNA for the TCR alpha and beta chains. To control for contamination, every cDNA library carried two barcodes: a SMART-Mk sample barcode plus Illumina barcodes. TruSeq adapter sequences along with Illumina sample barcodes were introduced in two successive PCR steps. Sequencing of the TCR alpha and beta cDNA libraries was done on the Illumina HiSeq platform using custom primers. Regarding the original processing steps: Unique molecular identifiers were extracted from raw reads with MiGEC, and CDR3 positions were determined with MiXCR. Recombination models were inferred per individual with the repgenHMM and IGoR tools using an EM algorithm. Shared clonotype analysis was performed with the tcR package in R, normalizing sharing by the product of cloneset sizes. Out-of-frame nonproductive sequences were analyzed to study raw recombination free of thymic and clonal selection effects. The raw public data were reprocessed by TCRdb itself: fastp quality trimming at Q25, MiXCR clonotype calling, in-frame beta chains only. Records with the same CDR3 protein are collapsed into one entry carrying the most frequent genes and DNA. Clone size and V and J calls follow TCRdb, not the original study. The sample table holds under 300,000 distinct CDR3 sequences, of which more than 12% were seen once. Approximately 10% of the sample is taken by the ten largest.

Including cysteine and phenylalanine, the CDR3 has 13 amino acids. The CDR3 DNA has 39 bases and is translated from base 1. The germline V gene (reference sequence) gives CDR1 as LGHDT and CDR2 as YNNKEL. V was cut back by 4 bases and J by 5 bases, leaving a gap of 8 bases between them. The sample is drawn from a study of identical twins (dated by TCRdb to the mid-2010s). Broadly, across the study: To test whether fetal clonotypes persist, this study deep-sequenced TCR alpha and beta repertoires from monozygotic twins, from unrelated adults of various ages, and from cord blood. To rule out contamination, replicate twin experiments were performed at different times with different library preparation protocols.

Only healthy Caucasian donors were included. Using Miltenyi CD45RO+ enrichment and human naive T-cell isolation kits, memory (CD45RO+) and naive T cells were isolated from PBMC. Beyond this particular receptor, the publication reports: Fewer insertions were carried by abundant cord blood beta clonotypes, a similar but weaker trend appeared in young adult naive repertoires, and no such trend appeared in memory repertoires. Conclusions relied on cross-sectional statistical analysis, since the same donors could not be followed over many years. Recombination models systematically underestimated out-of-frame TCR alpha sharing in monozygotic twins but agreed with sharing between unrelated individuals. The excess sharing between twins in beta out-of-frame sequences was weaker because fewer shared sequences reduced the signal-to-noise ratio. Out-of-frame TCR alpha sequences shared between twins showed an excess of low generation-probability sequences compared with coincidental sharing between unrelated individuals. Zero-insertion analyses could be partly confounded by invariant T cells such as MAIT and iNKT, though diverse VJ usage argued against such confounding for most clonotypes.

The rearranged chain carries TRBV3-1 and TRBJ2-2, with a tentative D gene TRBD2 over 5 matching bases. Sequencing used memory (CD45RO+) T cells sorted from blood. The sample's cell subset or site label, decoded: CD45RO+ enriched T cells. This TCR came from a woman aged 18-30 years in good health. The DNA sequence is given as TGTGCCAGCAGCCCAACTAGGACCGGGGAGCTGTTTTTT. Its protein reads: CASSPTRTGELFF.